The clone carrying this TCR beta chain has just a few counts. Its antigen is undetermined. CD4+ cells of the naive, central memory, regulatory and stem cell-like memory types were sorted via CD45RO/CCR7/CD25/CD127/CD95/CD27. Purity exceeding 98% was reached by all sorted populations. The data belong to a study of beta chain features in type 1 diabetes. The study, taken as a whole, reports: Within the patient group, naive, central memory and Treg TCRB repertoires appeared more similar to each other than within healthy donors. Moderate but significant shortening of TCRB CDR3s was recorded in all four CD4+ subsets from Type 1 diabetes patients.

As every portion of the isolated RNA was reverse transcribed, the sequencing read expressed TCRB transcripts. The average read count of naive, central memory and regulatory T cell samples was several million. The assay was immunoSEQ multiplex PCR, and TCRdb's table has in-frame clones only and misses some. The sample contains 680,000 or so clones, around 15% of which appear only once. V lost 5 bases and J 10 bases, leaving 14 bases between the germline ends. CDR1 LNHDA and CDR2 SQIVND come from the germline V gene (reference sequence). The CDR3 extends over 12 amino acids. This sequence was found in a man aged 18-30 years with type 1 diabetes. V is TRBV19 and J is TRBJ1-2; D remains unclear. The sequenced material came from naive CD4+ T cells from blood. Written as DNA, the CDR3 is TGTGCCAGTAGTCAATCTAGACGGTTCTACACCTTC. As protein: CASSQSRRFYTF. Full variable domain (outside the CDR3, taken from reference TRBV19 and TRBJ1-2): DGGITQSPKYLFRKEGQNVTLSCEQNLNHDAMYWYRQDPGQGLRLIYYSQIVNDFQKGDIAEGYSVSREKKESFPLTVTSAQKNPTAFYLCASSQSRRFYTFGSGTRLTVV.